The 2 T cell receptor beta chains presented below share a single source sample, sequenced in a study of identical twins. TCRdb processed the 5' RACE reads anew with MiXCR; each CDR3 protein has one entry. The profile shows 1.5 million to 2 million distinct CDR3 sequences, roughly a third of them singletons. Sequencing used cord blood. These receptors came from a newborn girl in good health.

At least ten counts were recorded for this clonotype. V gene TRBV28 combines with J gene TRBJ1-2, with 8 bases fitting TRBD1. Trimming removed 6 bases from V and 7 bases from J; junction bases left unmatched: 4. The CDR3 contains 12 residues. Germline loops: CDR1 MDHEN, CDR2 SYDVKM. The CDR3 region has the DNA TGTGCCAGCAGGCAGGGGGCGGGTGGCTACACCTTC. Translating gives CASRQGAGGYTF.

This clonotype has only a few counts. The CDR3 DNA sequence: TGTGCCAGCAGCTTCCGACTAGCGGACCCCACAGATACGCAGTATTTT. Protein sequence: CASSFRLADPTDTQYF. V usage is TRBV7-2 and J usage is TRBJ2-3, with 9 nucleotides matching TRBD2. After removal of 3 bases from V and 2 bases from J, the junction contained 6 bases not matched to a gene. Germline values: CDR1 SGHTA, CDR2 FQGNSA. The CDR3 is 16 amino acids.